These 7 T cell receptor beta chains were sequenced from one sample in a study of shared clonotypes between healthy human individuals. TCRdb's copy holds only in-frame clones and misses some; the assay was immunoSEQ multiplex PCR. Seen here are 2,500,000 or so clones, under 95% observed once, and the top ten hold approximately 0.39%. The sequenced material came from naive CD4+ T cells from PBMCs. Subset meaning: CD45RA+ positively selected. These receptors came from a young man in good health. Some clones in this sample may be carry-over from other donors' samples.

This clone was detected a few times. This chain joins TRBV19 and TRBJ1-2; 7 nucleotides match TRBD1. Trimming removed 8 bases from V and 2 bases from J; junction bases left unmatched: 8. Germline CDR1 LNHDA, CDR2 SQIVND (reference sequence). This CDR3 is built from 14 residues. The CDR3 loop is CASWGDSRNYGYTF. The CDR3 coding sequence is TGTGCCAGTTGGGGGGACAGTAGGAACTATGGCTACACCTTC.

The CDR3 region has the DNA TGTGCCAGTAGTATTCAGCAGGGAAGCAATCAGCCCCAGCATTTT. Amino acid sequence: CASSIQQGSNQPQHF. The chain links TRBV19 to TRBJ1-5; TRBD1 is a possible D gene (5 bases). CDR1 and CDR2 (germline): LNHDA, SQIVND (reference sequence). Trimming took 3 bases from V and 1 from J, leaving 10 bases between them. The CDR3 runs 15 residues.

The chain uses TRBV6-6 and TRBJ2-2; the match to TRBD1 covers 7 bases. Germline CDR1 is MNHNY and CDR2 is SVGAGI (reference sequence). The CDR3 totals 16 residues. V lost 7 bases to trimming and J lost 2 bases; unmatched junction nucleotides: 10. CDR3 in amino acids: CASTILWTGNTGELFF. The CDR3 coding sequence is TGTGCCAGCACCATCCTTTGGACAGGAAACACCGGGGAGCTGTTTTTT.

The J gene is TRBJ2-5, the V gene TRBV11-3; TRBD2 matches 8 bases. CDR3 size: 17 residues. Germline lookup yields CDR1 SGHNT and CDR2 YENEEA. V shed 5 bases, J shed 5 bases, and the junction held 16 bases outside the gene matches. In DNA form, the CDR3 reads TGTGCCAGCAGCCCTACCGGGAGCGGGAGTGGGCGGGAGACCCAGTACTTC. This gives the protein CASSPTGSGSGRETQYF.

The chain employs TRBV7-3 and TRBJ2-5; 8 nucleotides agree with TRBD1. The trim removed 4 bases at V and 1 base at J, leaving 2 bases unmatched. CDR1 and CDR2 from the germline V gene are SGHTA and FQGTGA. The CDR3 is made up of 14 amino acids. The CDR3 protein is CASSSGQGQETQYF. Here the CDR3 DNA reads TGTGCCAGCAGCTCTGGACAGGGCCAAGAGACCCAGTACTTC. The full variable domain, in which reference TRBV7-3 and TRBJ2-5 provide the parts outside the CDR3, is GAGVSQTPSNKVTEKGKYVELRCDPISGHTALYWYRQSLGQGPEFLIYFQGTGAADDSGLPNDRFFAVRPEGSVSTLKIQRTERGDSAVYLCASSSGQGQETQYFGPGTRLLVL.

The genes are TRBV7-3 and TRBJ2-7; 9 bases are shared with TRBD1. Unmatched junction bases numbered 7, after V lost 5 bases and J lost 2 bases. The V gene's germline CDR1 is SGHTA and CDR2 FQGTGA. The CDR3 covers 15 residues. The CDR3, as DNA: TGTGCCAGCAGCCGTGGACAGGGGATCACCTACGAGCAGTACTTC. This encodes CASSRGQGITYEQYF.

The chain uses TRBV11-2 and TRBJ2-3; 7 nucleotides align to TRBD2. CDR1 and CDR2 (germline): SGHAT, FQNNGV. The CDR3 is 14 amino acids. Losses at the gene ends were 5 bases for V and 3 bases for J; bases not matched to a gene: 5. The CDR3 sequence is CASSLGLFTDTQYF. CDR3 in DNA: TGTGCCAGCAGCCTGGGACTATTTACAGATACGCAGTATTTT.